The 11 T cell receptor beta chains in this list originate from one sample, sequenced in a study of blood T cells in healthy people across ages. With a J-beta primer mix and a sample-barcoded 5' primer, a second PCR ran roughly 6 to 11 cycles. TCRdb reanalysed the 5' RACE reads using MiXCR and keeps one entry per CDR3 protein. The data show 870,000 or so distinct CDR3 sequences, with 25% to 30% seen just once and around a sixth held by the top ten. Sequencing was carried out using blood. The receptor set was obtained from a woman of 80 years or more in good health.

This clonotype was detected a few times. The chain links TRBV7-2 to TRBJ2-7; D call uncertain. The ends were cut back, 2 bases at V and 4 bases at J, with 9 bases in the middle. CDR3 length: 13 residues. Per germline, CDR1 SGHTA and CDR2 FQGNSA. CDR3: CASSLQVGYEQYF. As DNA, the CDR3 is TGTGCCAGCAGCTTACAAGTAGGATACGAGCAGTACTTC.

In its sample, this clonotype was seen a few times. This chain uses TRBV7-2 with TRBJ2-4; D ambiguous. TRBJ2-7 matches the DNA end more closely, so the J call is doubtful. CDR3 length: 12 residues. Germline loops: CDR1 SGHTA, CDR2 FQGNSA. This chain's CDR3 is CASSLDISEQYF. The CDR3 nucleotides are TGTGCCAGCAGCTTAGACATATCCGAGCAGTACTTC.

As for this clonotype: At one of its ends the junction is not consistent with the germline gene, which may arise from a read error. The chain uses TRBV12-3 or TRBV12-4 and TRBJ1-2; weak D call: TRBD1 (6 bases). The CDR3 totals 14 residues. CDR3 DNA: TGTGCCAGCAGTTTATTCCAGGGGAGCTATGACTACACCTTC. Amino acid sequence: CASSLFQGSYDYTF.

This clonotype was counted at least ten times. The chain couples TRBV4-3 to TRBJ2-5; 9 bases line up with TRBD2. CDR3 size: 20 residues. J gave up 0 bases and V 3 bases, and 17 bases lay outside the gene matches. Per germline, CDR1 LGHNA and CDR2 YSLEER. In DNA form, the CDR3 reads TGCGCCAGCAGCCAGAACCCTCCCGTAGCGGGGGCCCCGTACCAAGAGACCCAGTACTTC. The encoded protein is CASSQNPPVAGAPYQETQYF.

With respect to this clonotype: Mismatch with germline at one junction end may stem from a read error. V gene TRBV6-6 combines with J gene TRBJ2-1, with D unclear. The CDR3 has 15 amino acids. Germline V gene sequence: CDR1 MNHNY, CDR2 SVGAGI (reference sequence). CDR3 in amino acids: CASNYRAYSANEQFF. CDR3 nucleotide sequence: TGTGCCAGCAATTACCGGGCCTATTCGGCAAATGAGCAGTTCTTC.

This clonotype was observed at least ten times. This rearrangement joins TRBV10-3 to TRBJ2-1, with D possibly TRBD2 on 5 matching bases. The germline V and J ends were trimmed by 3 bases and 4 bases, with 7 bases remaining between them. Germline assignment: CDR1 ENHRY and CDR2 SYGVKD. The CDR3 spans 13 residues. The CDR3 sequence: CAISDTGYNEQFF. The CDR3, as DNA: TGTGCCATCAGTGACACGGGATACAATGAGCAGTTCTTC.

A note on this clonotype: A much bigger clone sits one base away, suggesting this may be a read error. V is TRBV27 and J is TRBJ1-2; TRBD1 aligns across 7 bases. J lost 10 bases, V lost 3 bases, and 8 bases had no gene match. Germline CDR1 is MNHEY and CDR2 is SMNVEV (reference sequence). The CDR3 is made up of 13 amino acids. CDR3 sequence reads: CASSLRGRFDYTF. The CDR3 coding sequence is TGTGCCAGCAGTTTGAGGGGGCGTTTTGACTACACCTTC.

This clonotype has a handful of counts. Just one base apart from a much larger clone, this may be a read error. The chain employs TRBV28 and TRBJ2-7; D possibly matches TRBD1 or TRBD2 (5 bases each). Germline V gene sequence: CDR1 MDHEN, CDR2 SYDVKM. Trimming shortened V by 4 bases and J by 2 bases, and 15 bases separated the two germline ends. The CDR3 covers 15 residues. The CDR3 protein is CASSSSGTGPYEQYF. CDR3 nucleotide sequence: TGTGCCAGCAGTTCCTCCGGGACCGGACCCTACGAGCAGTACTTC.

This clonotype was counted many times. The chain recombines TRBV14 with TRBJ2-4, with a tentative D call TRBD2 (6 bases). CDR3 length: 14 amino acids. V was pared by 0 bases and J by 8 bases, with 11 bases between. Germline CDR1 is SGHDN and CDR2 is FVKESK. CDR3 sequence reads: CASSQDVGGDIQYF. In DNA, the CDR3 is TGTGCCAGCAGCCAAGATGTGGGGGGTGACATTCAGTACTTC.

The V gene is TRBV6-2 or TRBV6-3, the J gene TRBJ2-3; the D is unclear. Per the germline V gene, CDR1 is MNHEY and CDR2 is SVGEGT. Trimming cost V 5 bases and J 4 bases, with 13 bases left between them. The CDR3 is 14 amino acids. DNA for the CDR3: TGTGCCAGCAGTGGCCAAGGGCCAGCAGATACGCAGTATTTT. It specifies CASSGQGPADTQYF.

The chain joins TRBV20-1 to TRBJ1-2; D not resolved. V was clipped by 3 bases and J by 7 bases, with 12 bases between them. The CDR3 has 12 residues. The germline CDR1 and CDR2 sequences are DFQATT and SNEGSKA (reference sequence). CDR3 sequence: CSASTSNGGYTF. The CDR3 DNA follows: TGCAGTGCTAGTACGAGTAACGGTGGCTACACCTTC.